The 6 T cell receptor beta chains listed next were all sequenced from one sample in a study of cytomegalovirus exposure and HLA in healthy donors. A multiplex PCR was run with 60 Vbeta primers and 13 Jbeta primers. Profiled with immunoSEQ multiplex PCR; TCRdb holds only in-frame clones, not every one. The sample has under 200,000 clones, roughly 80% seen once. Sequenced sample: PBMCs. These receptors were obtained from a woman between 18 and 29 years old in good health and CMV-seronegative.

The DNA of the CDR3 is TGTGCCAGCAGCTTGGCGATCCGGGTGACTGAAGCTTTCTTT. Translation gives CASSLAIRVTEAFF. The gene calls are TRBV5-4 and TRBJ1-1; no definite D call. This CDR3 spans 14 amino acids. Germline V gene lookup returns CDR1 SGHNT and CDR2 YYREEE (reference sequence). Trimming removed 0 bases at V and 5 bases at J, with 11 bases between.

The gene calls are TRBV29-1 and TRBJ2-3, with 9 bases matching TRBD1. The germline V gene has CDR1 SQVTM and CDR2 ANQGSEA. CDR3 size: 14 residues. CDR3 protein: CSSGTGTSTDTQYF. CDR3 in DNA: TGCAGTTCAGGGACAGGGACTAGCACAGATACGCAGTATTTT.

The chain combines TRBV18 with TRBJ1-2; D is unclear. With 6 bases removed from V and 8 bases from J, the gap between germline ends came to 22 bases. The V gene's germline CDR1 is KGHSH and CDR2 LQKENI. The CDR3 contains 15 residues. As DNA, the CDR3 is TGTGCCAGCTCGACGATAGGCGGGCAGGTTAACGGCTACACCTTC. As protein: CASSTIGGQVNGYTF.

The genes are TRBV6-5 and TRBJ2-7; D is perhaps TRBD2 (6 bases). The CDR3 covers 14 residues. V shed 1 base and J shed 0 bases, with 7 bases lying between them. Germline CDR1 is MNHEY and CDR2 is SVGAGI. The chain's CDR3 is CASSYWGDSYEQYF. The CDR3 nucleotides read TGTGCCAGCAGTTACTGGGGGGACTCCTACGAGCAGTACTTC.

The chain combines TRBV28 with TRBJ2-7; D might be TRBD1 (5 bases). From germline, CDR1 is MDHEN and CDR2 SYDVKM. This CDR3 region has 13 residues. V shed 6 bases and J shed 4 bases, with 13 bases lying between them. CDR3 DNA: TGTGCCAGCAGAGACAGTCGCCGATACGAGCAGTACTTC. Its protein product is CASRDSRRYEQYF.

The gene calls are TRBV6-1 and TRBJ2-3; D may be TRBD1 (6 bases). The CDR3 length is 15 residues. CDR1 is MNHNS and CDR2 is SASEGT in the germline V gene. The V end was cut by 5 bases, the J end by 0 bases, with 12 bases between. The CDR3 DNA follows: TGTGCCAGCAGTCGACAGGAGACTAGCACAGATACGCAGTATTTT. Its translation is CASSRQETSTDTQYF.